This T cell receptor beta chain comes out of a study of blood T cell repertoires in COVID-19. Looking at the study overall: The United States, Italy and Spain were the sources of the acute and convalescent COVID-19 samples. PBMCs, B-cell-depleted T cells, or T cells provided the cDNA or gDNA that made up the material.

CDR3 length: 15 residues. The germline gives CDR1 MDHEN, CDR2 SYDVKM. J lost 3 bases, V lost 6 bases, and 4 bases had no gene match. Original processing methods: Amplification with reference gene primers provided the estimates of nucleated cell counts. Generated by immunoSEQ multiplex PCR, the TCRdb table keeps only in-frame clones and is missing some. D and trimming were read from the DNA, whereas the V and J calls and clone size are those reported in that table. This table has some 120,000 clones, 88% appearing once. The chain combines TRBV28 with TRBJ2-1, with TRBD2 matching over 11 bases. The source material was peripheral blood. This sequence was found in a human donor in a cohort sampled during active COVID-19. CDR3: CASSTGTSGYNEQFF. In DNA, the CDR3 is TGTGCCAGCAGCACCGGGACTAGCGGCTACAATGAGCAGTTCTTC.